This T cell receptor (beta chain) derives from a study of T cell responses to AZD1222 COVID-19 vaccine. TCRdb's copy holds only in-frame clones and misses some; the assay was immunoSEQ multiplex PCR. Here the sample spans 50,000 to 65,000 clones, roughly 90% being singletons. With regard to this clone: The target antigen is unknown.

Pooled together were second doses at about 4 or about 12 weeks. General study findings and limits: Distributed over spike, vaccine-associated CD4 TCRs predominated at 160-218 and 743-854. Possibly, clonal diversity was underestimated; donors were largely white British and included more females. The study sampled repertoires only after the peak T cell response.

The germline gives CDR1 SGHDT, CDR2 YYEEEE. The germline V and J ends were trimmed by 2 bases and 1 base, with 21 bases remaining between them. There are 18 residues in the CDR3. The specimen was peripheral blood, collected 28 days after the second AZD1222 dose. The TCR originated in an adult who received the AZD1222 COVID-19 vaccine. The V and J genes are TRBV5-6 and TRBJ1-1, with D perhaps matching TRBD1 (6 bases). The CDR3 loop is CASSFEGVFGIRNTEAFF. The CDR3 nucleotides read TGTGCCAGCAGCTTTGAGGGGGTCTTCGGGATTAGGAACACTGAAGCTTTCTTT.